Following are 19 T cell receptor beta chains from one sample sequenced in a study of CD8 T cells in ankylosing spondylitis. TCRdb re-called the 5' RACE reads with MiXCR, one entry per CDR3 protein. The data hold about 240,000 distinct CDR3 sequences, with more than 9% observed a single time. Sequencing input: blood, either unsorted or a sorted T cell fraction (not recorded which). The receptors derive from a male donor with ankylosing spondylitis or in good health (not recorded which).

This clonotype was recorded at least ten times. The CDR3 DNA is TGTGCCAGCAGCTTAGGCCGGTCGAGTAGGGAGACCCAGTACTTC. This gives the protein CASSLGRSSRETQYF. The chain has TRBV7-9 and TRBJ2-5; D unresolved. This CDR3 is 15 amino acids long. V lost 1 base, J lost 5 bases, and 14 bases lay in between. Germline V CDR1 and CDR2: SEHNR, FQNEAQ (reference sequence). Full variable domain (missing parts from reference TRBV7-9 and TRBJ2-5): DTGVSQNPRHKITKRGQNVTFRCDPISEHNRLYWYRQTLGQGPEFLTYFQNEAQLEKSRLLSDRFSAERPKGSFSTLEIQRTEQGDSAMYLCASSLGRSSRETQYFGPGTRLLVL.

This clonotype has a count of ten or more. The chain employs TRBV12-3 or TRBV12-4 and TRBJ1-2; a possible D gene is TRBD1 (6 bases). There are 13 residues in the CDR3. V gave up 6 bases and J gave up 10 bases, with 18 bases separating them. This CDR3 reads CASRIPGGFYYTF. CDR3 coding DNA: TGTGCCAGCAGGATCCCGGGGGGCTTTTACTACACCTTC.

Ten or more counts support this clonotype. This sequence joins TRBV4-1 and TRBJ1-2; TRBD1 is a possible D gene (5 bases). V shed 1 base and J shed 4 bases, with 10 bases lying between them. The CDR3 runs to 14 residues. Germline V gene data show CDR1 as MGHRA and CDR2 as YSYEKL. The CDR3 DNA reads as TGCGCCAGCAGCCAAGGGGGACGGGCCTATGGCTACACCTTC. Translating gives CASSQGGRAYGYTF.

This clonotype occurred many times. CDR3 amino acids: CASSVVAVTSLDGYTF. The DNA of the CDR3 is TGTGCCAGCAGCGTCGTGGCAGTAACGTCCCTTGATGGCTACACCTTC. The rearrangement links TRBV3-1 to TRBJ1-2; D is uncertain. This CDR3 comprises 16 residues. Trimming pared 5 bases from V and 6 bases from J, leaving 22 bases between. Germline V lookup: CDR1 LGHDT, CDR2 YNNKEL (reference sequence).

The chain links TRBV5-4 to TRBJ1-1; 7 bases match TRBD1. Germline trimming cut 5 bases from V and 5 bases from J; bases unmatched to any gene: 15. The CDR3 runs 16 residues. CDR1 is SGHNT, CDR2 YYREEE, per germline (reference sequence). CDR3 sequence: CASSNDREGRLTEAFF. The CDR3, as DNA: TGTGCCAGCAGTAACGACAGGGAAGGAAGGCTTACTGAAGCTTTCTTT.

There are a few counts of this clonotype. CDR3 region: CASSLTRTSGGSDTQYF. CDR3 DNA: TGTGCCAGCAGCCTTACCCGGACTAGCGGGGGATCAGATACGCAGTATTTT. This chain uses TRBV7-2 with TRBJ2-3; TRBD2 agrees at 13 bases. In germline, CDR1 is SGHTA, CDR2 FQGNSA. V gave up 5 bases and J gave up 4 bases; unmatched junction bases: 9. The CDR3 covers 17 residues.

The genes are TRBV10-3 and TRBJ2-4; 10 nucleotides align to TRBD1. CDR1 and CDR2 (germline): ENHRY, SYGVKD. V shed 4 bases, J shed 3 bases, and the junction held 15 bases outside the gene matches. The CDR3 spans 19 residues. The CDR3 bases are TGTGCCATCAGTGCCCCGGGACAGGGGATGGGAATTGGCAAAAACATTCAGTACTTC. It codes for CAISAPGQGMGIGKNIQYF.

The J gene is TRBJ1-1, the V gene TRBV7-2; unclear D gene. The CDR3 has 16 residues. Germline values: CDR1 SGHTA, CDR2 FQGNSA. Trimming stripped 1 base from V and 4 bases from J, with 16 bases between. CDR3 in DNA: TGTGCCAGCAGCTTAGGTAGTAGCGGGTGGGCCACTGAAGCTTTCTTT. This gives the protein CASSLGSSGWATEAFF. The complete variable domain, with remaining parts taken from reference TRBV7-2 and TRBJ1-1, reads GAGVSQSPSNKVTEKGKDVELRCDPISGHTALYWYRQSLGQGLEFLIYFQGNSAPDKSGLPSDRFSAERTGGSVSTLTIQRTQQEDSAVYLCASSLGSSGWATEAFFGQGTRLTVV.

This clonotype has a count of ten or more. The DNA of the CDR3 is TGCGCCAGCAGCCGTCTGGGACAGAACTCCTACGAGCAGTACTTC. As protein: CASSRLGQNSYEQYF. The chain employs TRBV5-1 and TRBJ2-7; TRBD1 agrees at 7 bases. The germline CDR1 and CDR2 sequences are SGHRS and YFSETQ. The J segment lost 0 bases and the V segment lost 4 bases, leaving 7 bases of the junction unmatched. This CDR3 has 15 amino acids.

This clonotype was seen repeatedly, ten times or more. The CDR3 DNA reads as TGCAGTGCTAGAGATGGTAACAGGGGAAGCTACGAGCAGTACTTC. This codes for CSARDGNRGSYEQYF. This chain links TRBV20-1 with TRBJ2-7, with 7 nucleotides matching TRBD1. The V and J ends lost 0 bases and 3 bases, in that order; junction bases with no gene match: 8. Germline V lookup: CDR1 DFQATT, CDR2 SNEGSKA (reference sequence). CDR3 size: 15 residues.

This clonotype was counted at least ten times. The gene calls are TRBV4-2 and TRBJ1-2, with D tentatively TRBD1 (5 bases). V was cut by 4 bases and J by 2 bases, with 14 bases left in between. CDR1 and CDR2 (germline): LGHNA, YNFKEQ. The CDR3 length is 15 residues. For the CDR3, the DNA is TGTGCCAGCAGCCCGGCCAGGGAGGCCAACTATGGCTACACCTTC. Translation: CASSPAREANYGYTF.

This clonotype was observed a handful of times. The V gene is TRBV11-2, the J gene TRBJ2-1; D may be TRBD2 (6 bases). This CDR3 region has 18 residues. Germline V CDR1 and CDR2: SGHAT, FQNNGV. The V end was cut by 0 bases, the J end by 2 bases, with 17 bases between. This CDR3 is CASSLEIGGEAAYNEQFF. The CDR3 nucleotides read TGTGCCAGCAGCTTAGAAATCGGCGGGGAGGCGGCCTACAATGAGCAGTTCTTC. Looking up the rest from reference TRBV11-2 and TRBJ2-1 gives the full variable domain: EAGVAQSPRYKIIEKRQSVAFWCNPISGHATLYWYQQILGQGPKLLIQFQNNGVVDDSQLPKDRFSAERLKGVDSTLKIQPAKLEDSAVYLCASSLEIGGEAAYNEQFFGPGTRLTVL.

This clonotype was counted at least ten times. The chain uses TRBV5-1 and TRBJ2-7, with 14 bases lining up with TRBD2. From germline, CDR1 is SGHRS and CDR2 YFSETQ. This CDR3 spans 16 amino acids. The ends lost 3 bases at V and 4 bases at J; junction bases unmatched: 6. For the CDR3, the DNA is TGCGCCAGCAGCTCGGGACTAGCGGGAGTACAGTACGAGCAGTACTTC. Translated, it gives CASSSGLAGVQYEQYF.

This rearrangement joins TRBV2 to TRBJ2-7; D remains ambiguous. Trimming took 5 bases from V and 2 from J, leaving 7 bases between them. Germline CDR1 and CDR2: SNHLY and FYNNEI. This CDR3 is 12 amino acids long. CDR3 region: CASSPNTYEQYF. In DNA, the CDR3 is TGTGCCAGCAGTCCGAACACCTACGAGCAGTACTTC.

Ten or more counts support this clonotype. The V and J genes are TRBV5-1 and TRBJ2-7, with no clear D. The germline V gene has CDR1 SGHRS and CDR2 YFSETQ. V shed 2 bases and J shed 3 bases, with 9 bases lying between them. The CDR3 length is 13 residues. The CDR3, as DNA: TGCGCCAGCAGCTTCGGAACCTACTACGAGCAGTACTTC. As protein: CASSFGTYYEQYF.

This clonotype was counted at least ten times. The chain employs TRBV27 and TRBJ2-7, with TRBD2 identical over 10 bases. This CDR3 region has 17 residues. Germline trimming cut 8 bases from V and 2 bases from J; bases unmatched to any gene: 15. Germline CDR1 MNHEY, CDR2 SMNVEV (reference sequence). CDR3 bases: TGTGCCAGCGTCCCACTAGGGACTAGCGTACATCCCTACGAGCAGTACTTC. Encoded protein: CASVPLGTSVHPYEQYF.

This clonotype was detected ten times or more. This chain links TRBV5-1 with TRBJ2-1; 8 nucleotides agree with TRBD1. The V segment lost 5 bases and the J segment 4 bases; nucleotides outside the gene matches: 5. The CDR3 is 14 amino acids. CDR1 is SGHRS and CDR2 is YFSETQ in the germline V gene. CDR3 coding DNA: TGCGCCAGCAGGGGACAGGACAAATACAATGAGCAGTTCTTC. This encodes CASRGQDKYNEQFF.

This clonotype has at least ten counts. The chain recombines TRBV29-1 with TRBJ2-7; no clear D. The CDR3 loop spans 11 amino acids. Germline V CDR1 and CDR2: SQVTM, ANQGSEA. The V and J ends lost 6 bases and 1 base respectively, with 7 bases between them. CDR3 nucleotide sequence: TGCAGCGTGGCTGAATCCTACGAGCAGTACTTC. This sequence encodes CSVAESYEQYF.

Ten or more counts support this clonotype. This chain connects TRBV20-1 to TRBJ2-1; D gene ambiguous. With 0 bases removed from V and 1 base from J, the gap between germline ends came to 4 bases. CDR3 length: 13 amino acids. Germline V lookup: CDR1 DFQATT, CDR2 SNEGSKA (reference sequence). The CDR3 DNA follows: TGCAGTGCTAGAGAAGGGTCCTACAATGAGCAGTTCTTC. Translated: CSAREGSYNEQFF.